This T cell receptor beta chain is drawn from a study of T-cell reconstitution after alpha-beta-depleted transplantation in children. Library preparation (for TCRbeta) was performed with unique molecular identifiers. TCRdb reanalysed the PCR reads using MiXCR and keeps one entry per CDR3 protein. This table has roughly 300,000 distinct CDR3 sequences, 11% appearing once. This clonotype was found many times. The CDR3 has 13 amino acids. V was trimmed by 0 bases and J by 2 bases, leaving 6 bases between them. Per the germline V gene, CDR1 is SGDLS and CDR2 is YYNGEE. This receptor was taken from a male patient aged 2 to 9 who had a stem cell transplant for chronic granulomatous disease, so the T cells may come from the graft donor. J is TRBJ2-7 and V is TRBV9; D is unclear. The sample consisted of peripheral blood, taken 180 days after TCRalphabeta/CD19-depleted stem cell transplant. The CDR3 sequence: CASSVAPAYEQYF. DNA of the CDR3: TGTGCCAGCAGCGTAGCTCCGGCCTACGAGCAGTACTTC.